Following are 3 T cell receptor beta chains from one sample sequenced in a study of T cells in Graves' hyperthyroidism and ophthalmopathy (dated by TCRdb to 2018 to 2020). The receptor library was made with multiplex PCR. Data came from an Illumina HiSeq 2000. TCR beta CDR3 regions were amplified from RNA transcripts. A first-round RT-PCR of the TCR CDR3 used the HTBI primer set with the Qiagen OneStep RT-PCR kit. TCRdb reran the public reads through fastp at Q25 and MiXCR, keeping productive beta chains. Each entry is one CDR3 protein sequence, shown with its most common DNA and genes. Here the sample has around 380,000 distinct CDR3 sequences; approximately 13% occur a single time. Of the sample, around 20% is held by the ten largest clones. The sample comprised blood. These receptors were obtained from a man aged 25 to 40 with Graves' hyperthyroidism that later progressed to Graves' ophthalmopathy.

This clonotype was detected many times. The chain has TRBV20-1 and TRBJ1-5; 7 bases agree with TRBD1. This CDR3 contains 14 residues. Germline V gene lookup returns CDR1 DFQATT and CDR2 SNEGSKA (reference sequence). V lost 5 bases and J lost 7; bases outside the gene matches: 11. The CDR3 region is CSAATGREDQPQHF. The DNA for the CDR3 is TGCAGTGCTGCGACAGGGAGAGAAGACCAGCCCCAGCATTTT.

This clonotype was recorded a few times. The rearrangement links TRBV6-1 to TRBJ2-3; TRBD2 matches at 9 bases. CDR3 length: 16 amino acids. V lost 6 bases to trimming and J lost 5 bases; unmatched junction nucleotides: 12. Germline assignment: CDR1 MNHNS and CDR2 SASEGT. DNA for the CDR3: TGTGCCAGCAGCCCCACTAGGCGGGGGGGCCTAGATACGCAGTATTTT. This translates into CASSPTRRGGLDTQYF.

The chain uses TRBV5-1 and TRBJ2-1; 8 nucleotides line up with TRBD2. The CDR3 sequence is 15 residues long. J lost 2 bases, V lost 3 bases, and 4 bases had no gene match. CDR1 is SGHRS, CDR2 YFSETQ, per germline. This CDR3 reads CASSSGGATYNEQFF. The CDR3 region has the DNA TGCGCCAGCAGCTCCGGGGGGGCCACCTACAATGAGCAGTTCTTC.